This T cell receptor (beta chain) is from a study of graft-versus-host responses after intestinal transplantation. Looking at the study overall: Those transplanted obtained multivisceral, liver-intestinal, or isolated intestinal grafts. Study-wide findings and caveats: Peak levels of circulating GvH clones tracked with early post-transplant HvG declines. Among recipient marrow samples, GvH clones were found; some appeared first in ileum or blood.

Some clones are missing from TCRdb's copy, which holds only in-frame ones; the method was immunoSEQ multiplex PCR. Among 35,000 to 45,000 clones, nearly 90% were seen once, and the ten largest hold approximately 7.1%. The CDR3 covers 13 residues. CDR1 is SGHTS and CDR2 is YDEGEE in the germline V gene. V shed 0 bases and J shed 5 bases, with 8 bases lying between them. A single count supports this clone. The antigen is undetermined. The sequencing used PBMCs, collected roughly 270 days after transplant. The genes are TRBV5-8 and TRBJ2-5; D possibly matches TRBD1 or TRBD2 (5 bases each). The receptor comes from a human patient who received an intestinal transplant, so some T cells may come from the graft donor. CDR3 protein: CASSLVGTETQYF. CDR3 nucleotides: TGTGCCAGCAGCTTGGTTGGGACGGAGACCCAGTACTTC.